Given below is one T cell receptor (beta chain) in context. What it binds is unknown. One junction end does not reproduce the germline sequence, and a read error may be involved. This CDR3 has 15 amino acids. Germline V gives CDR1 ENHRY, CDR2 SYGVKD. This sample was included in a study of OX40 agonist ivuxolimab in advanced cancers. Across the study: The dose-escalation cohort was just under 85% male, with a mean age of 60 years, ranging roughly 23 to 90. General study results and limits: The study observed clonal expansion of CD4+ and CD8+ blood T cells by week 6 at 0.1 to 3.0 mg/kg.

Autoimmune disease history or systemic immunosuppression led to patients being barred. Only in-frame clones appear in the TCRdb table, and some are missing; sequencing was by immunoSEQ multiplex PCR. The sample holds nearly 60,000 clones, around 90% seen once. This receptor was identified in an adult with an advanced solid tumor such as melanoma, head and neck, liver or kidney cancer. The chain uses TRBV10-3 and TRBJ2-7, with 7 bases lining up with TRBD1. The material sequenced was CD4+ or CD8+ T cells sorted from blood, taken in a trial of the OX40 agonist ivuxolimab. The CDR3 loop is CATSPNRDRENEQYF. The CDR3 DNA reads TGTGCCACCAGTCCGAACCGAGACAGGGAGAACGAGCAGTACTTC.